This TCR beta chain was sequenced in a study of blood T cell repertoires in COVID-19. About the research overall: PBMCs, B-cell-depleted T cells, or T cells provided the cDNA or gDNA that made up the material.

Generated by immunoSEQ multiplex PCR, the TCRdb table keeps only in-frame clones and is missing some. This table holds under 300,000 clones, 81% found once. This CDR3 is 15 amino acids long. V lost 2 bases and J lost 0, with 8 bases in between. CDR1 MNHNS and CDR2 SASEGT come from the germline V gene. The sequenced sample consisted of peripheral blood. This TCR derives from a woman aged 60-75 years with active or convalescent COVID-19. The V and J genes are TRBV6-1 and TRBJ1-3; D ambiguous. CDR3 sequence (DNA): TGTGCCAGCAGTGAAATGCGGAGCTCTGGAAACACCATATATTTT. Translating gives CASSEMRSSGNTIYF.